The 26 T cell receptor beta chains reported below all come from one sample, sequenced in a study of cytomegalovirus exposure and HLA in healthy donors. This PCR relied on a set of 60 Vbeta primers and 13 Jbeta primers. The table came from immunoSEQ multiplex PCR; TCRdb's copy has only in-frame clones and leaves some out. Of roughly 150,000 clones in the sample, about three quarters were seen once. Input material: PBMCs. The receptor set was obtained from a young woman in good health and CMV-seronegative.

The rearrangement uses TRBV13 and TRBJ2-1; TRBD2 is a possible D gene (8 bases). This CDR3 contains 16 residues. Germline lookup yields CDR1 PRHDT and CDR2 FYEKMQ (reference sequence). V was trimmed by 2 bases and J by 4 bases, leaving 15 bases between them. The CDR3 is CASSLLGGGGYNEQFF. The CDR3 coding sequence is TGTGCCAGCAGCTTACTAGGGGGCGGGGGGTACAATGAGCAGTTCTTC.

This chain links TRBV6-6 with TRBJ2-7; 8 bases match TRBD2. Germline trimming cut 7 bases from V and 3 bases from J; bases unmatched to any gene: 5. Germline CDR1 reads MNHNY; CDR2 reads SVGAGI (reference sequence). The CDR3 is 13 residues long. CDR3: CASNRGGLYEQYV. The CDR3 region has the DNA TGTGCCAGCAATCGGGGGGGCCTCTACGAGCAGTACGTC.

This chain joins TRBV11-2 and TRBJ1-1, with a tentative D call TRBD1 (5 bases). The CDR3 has 14 residues. Looked up from germline, CDR1 is SGHAT and CDR2 is FQNNGV. Trimming took 0 bases from V and 5 from J, leaving 10 bases between them. The CDR3 spells CASSLDGAGTEAFF. CDR3 nucleotide sequence: TGTGCCAGCAGCTTAGATGGGGCAGGGACTGAAGCTTTCTTT. The variable domain in full, with the rest retrieved from reference TRBV11-2 and TRBJ1-1, is EAGVAQSPRYKIIEKRQSVAFWCNPISGHATLYWYQQILGQGPKLLIQFQNNGVVDDSQLPKDRFSAERLKGVDSTLKIQPAKLEDSAVYLCASSLDGAGTEAFFGQGTRLTVV.

The chain combines TRBV14 with TRBJ2-5; 9 positions agree with TRBD1. The CDR3 spans 16 residues. Germline CDR1 SGHDN, CDR2 FVKESK. The ends lost 4 bases at V and 2 bases at J; junction bases unmatched: 8. As DNA, the CDR3 is TGTGCCAGCAGCCCCCTCCCGGGACAGGGTCAAGAGACCCAGTACTTC. It encodes CASSPLPGQGQETQYF.

The chain couples TRBV7-8 to TRBJ1-3; D not certain. The CDR3 contains 13 residues. Deletions cut 4 bases from V and 4 bases from J, with 8 bases between. Germline V gene sequence: CDR1 SGHVS, CDR2 FQNEAQ. CDR3 loop: CASSSQPGNTIYF. The CDR3 coding sequence is TGTGCCAGCAGCTCACAGCCCGGAAACACCATATATTTT. The full variable domain, its missing parts supplied by reference TRBV7-8 and TRBJ1-3, is GAGVSQSPRYKVAKRGQDVALRCDPISGHVSLFWYQQALGQGPEFLTYFQNEAQLDKSGLPSDRFFAERPEGSVSTLKIQRTQQEDSAVYLCASSSQPGNTIYFGEGSWLTVV.

V and J are TRBV10-3 and TRBJ2-5; no definite D call. This CDR3 has 14 amino acids. In germline, CDR1 is ENHRY, CDR2 SYGVKD. V was shortened by 10 bases and J by 9 bases, with 24 bases between the two germline ends. CDR3 protein: CASCPTVAQVSQYF. The CDR3 nucleotides are TGTGCCAGCTGCCCCACGGTAGCCCAAGTATCCCAGTACTTC.

The chain employs TRBV20-1 and TRBJ1-4; no clear D. CDR3 length: 10 amino acids. Germline V CDR1 and CDR2: DFQATT, SNEGSKA (reference sequence). V was clipped by 3 bases and J by 11 bases, with 7 bases between them. CDR3 sequence (DNA): TGCAGTGCTAGGTCTCAGAAACTGTTTTTT. Protein sequence: CSARSQKLFF.

CDR3 amino acids: CASSEAGQGVGYTF. CDR3 DNA: TGTGCCAGCAGTGAAGCGGGACAGGGGGTTGGCTACACCTTC. The chain links TRBV6-1 to TRBJ1-2; 11 nucleotides match TRBD1. CDR3 length: 14 amino acids. With 0 bases clipped from V and 7 bases from J, the junction kept 1 base outside the gene matches. Germline V gene data show CDR1 as MNHNS and CDR2 as SASEGT.

The V gene is TRBV5-4, the J gene TRBJ1-2, with D maybe TRBD1 (5 bases). The CDR3 length is 14 residues. V gave up 0 bases and J gave up 5 bases, with 11 bases separating them. Germline CDR1 is SGHNT and CDR2 is YYREEE (reference sequence). CDR3 region: CASSLEWRGYGYTF. DNA of the CDR3: TGTGCCAGCAGCTTGGAGTGGAGGGGTTATGGCTACACCTTC.

The CDR3 loop is CASSPRQSARSFFHEQFF. The CDR3 DNA follows: TGTGCCAGCAGCCCACGACAGAGCGCCCGGTCCTTTTTCCATGAGCAGTTCTTC. This rearrangement joins TRBV7-9 to TRBJ2-1, with D possibly matching TRBD1 (5 bases). V shed 5 bases and J shed 8 bases, with 28 bases lying between them. CDR1 is SEHNR, CDR2 FQNEAQ, per germline (reference sequence). This CDR3 spans 18 amino acids.

CDR3 nucleotides: TGTGCCAGCACCCCGGGGAGGATTGCCGGGGAGCTGTTTTTT. Residues: CASTPGRIAGELFF. The chain couples TRBV28 to TRBJ2-2, with D possibly matching TRBD2 (6 bases). This CDR3 has 14 amino acids. Germline V gene data show CDR1 as MDHEN and CDR2 as SYDVKM. V lost 7 bases to trimming and J lost 6 bases, with 15 bases between them. The whole variable domain, filled in from reference TRBV28 and TRBJ2-2, reads DVKVTQSSRYLVKRTGEKVFLECVQDMDHENMFWYRQDPGLGLRLIYFSYDVKMKEKGDIPEGYSVSREKKERFSLILESASTNQTSMYLCASTPGRIAGELFFGEGSRLTVL.

Comments on this clone: The same CDR3 is also encoded by other DNA sequences in this sample. This chain connects TRBV6-5 to TRBJ1-2; TRBD1 matches at 7 bases. CDR3 length equals 12 residues. The V gene's germline CDR1 is MNHEY and CDR2 SVGAGI. The trim removed 4 bases at V and 6 bases at J, leaving 2 bases unmatched. The CDR3 protein is CASSLQGNGYTF. DNA for the CDR3: TGTGCCAGCAGTTTACAGGGGAATGGCTACACCTTC.

In its sample, this clone was seen a few times. This chain connects TRBV5-4 to TRBJ1-3; perhaps TRBD1 as D (5 bases). Germline V gene sequence: CDR1 SGHNT, CDR2 YYREEE (reference sequence). V was clipped by 0 bases and J by 3 bases, with 10 bases between them. The CDR3 has 15 residues. CDR3 protein: CASSLVGALGNTIYF. The CDR3 DNA reads as TGTGCCAGCAGCTTGGTAGGGGCACTTGGAAACACCATATATTTT.

The chain carries TRBV2 and TRBJ1-1; D remains ambiguous. Deletions cut 8 bases from V and 1 base from J, with 8 bases between. CDR3 length equals 12 residues. Germline CDR1 SNHLY, CDR2 FYNNEI. This CDR3 is CASGRENTEAFF. The DNA for the CDR3 is TGTGCCAGCGGTCGGGAGAACACTGAAGCTTTCTTT.

This chain connects TRBV6-1 to TRBJ1-5; TRBD1 is a possible D gene (6 bases). V was shortened by 1 base and J by 6 bases, with 16 bases between the two germline ends. This CDR3 has 16 amino acids. The germline CDR1 and CDR2 sequences are MNHNS and SASEGT. The CDR3 reads CASSEGVRGQGQPQHF. As DNA, the CDR3 is TGTGCCAGCAGTGAAGGGGTCAGGGGTCAAGGTCAGCCCCAGCATTTT.

The chain employs TRBV28 and TRBJ2-3; TRBD1 is a possible D gene (6 bases). Trimming took 2 bases from V and 9 from J, leaving 9 bases between them. The CDR3 extends over 12 amino acids. In germline, CDR1 is MDHEN, CDR2 SYDVKM. DNA of the CDR3: TGTGCCAGCAGTTTAGCACAGGGAACGCAGTATTTT. It is translated as CASSLAQGTQYF.

The chain joins TRBV5-4 to TRBJ1-6; tentatively, D is TRBD1 (6 bases). Germline V gives CDR1 SGHNT, CDR2 YYREEE (reference sequence). V gave up 4 bases and J gave up 5 bases, with 13 bases separating them. This CDR3 spans 15 amino acids. CDR3 in DNA: TGTGCCAGCAGCAGGGACACGGCGGATAATTCACCCCTCCACTTT. Its protein is CASSRDTADNSPLHF.

This clone was observed a handful of times. This sequence joins TRBV19 and TRBJ2-7; perhaps TRBD1 as D (6 bases). The CDR3 length is 14 residues. Germline CDR1 LNHDA, CDR2 SQIVND (reference sequence). Trimming stripped 8 bases from V and 7 bases from J, with 21 bases between. The CDR3 is CASSDPGQRGEQYF. In DNA, the CDR3 is TGTGCCAGTTCGGATCCGGGACAAAGGGGGGAGCAGTACTTC.

The V and J genes are TRBV19 and TRBJ1-1, with TRBD1 matching over 8 bases. Germline CDR1 reads LNHDA; CDR2 reads SQIVND (reference sequence). V trimming: 6 bases; J trimming: 5 bases; junction bases outside the gene matches: 11. The CDR3 spans 15 residues. CDR3 region: CASRQPGGALTEAFF. CDR3 DNA sequence: TGTGCCAGTAGACAACCAGGGGGCGCTTTGACTGAAGCTTTCTTT.

The V call is TRBV13, the J call TRBJ2-7, with 11 bases aligning to TRBD2. The V gene's germline CDR1 is PRHDT and CDR2 FYEKMQ (reference sequence). V lost 4 bases and J lost 3; bases outside the gene matches: 8. The CDR3 has 16 residues. The CDR3 loop is CASSSRLAGTHYEQYF. The CDR3 nucleotides read TGTGCCAGCAGCTCTCGACTAGCGGGAACTCACTACGAGCAGTACTTC.

This chain links TRBV2 with TRBJ2-3, with D uncertain. Germline V gene lookup returns CDR1 SNHLY and CDR2 FYNNEI. CDR3 length equals 14 residues. The V end lost 6 bases, the J end lost 1 base, and 11 bases lay between the germline ends. The CDR3, as DNA: TGTGCCAGCAGATGGCAACCCGGCACAGATACGCAGTATTTT. The encoded protein is CASRWQPGTDTQYF.

This clone was detected a few times. V usage is TRBV28 and J usage is TRBJ2-5; 8 bases map to TRBD2. The V gene's germline CDR1 is MDHEN and CDR2 SYDVKM. J was trimmed by 0 bases and V by 3 bases; bases with no gene match: 9. CDR3 length: 17 residues. The DNA of the CDR3 is TGTGCCAGCAGTTTTTTAGCGGGGATGGGGGACCAAGAGACCCAGTACTTC. Protein: CASSFLAGMGDQETQYF.

V gene TRBV29-1 combines with J gene TRBJ2-5, with D possibly being TRBD2 (5 bases). This CDR3 is built from 12 residues. In germline, CDR1 is SQVTM, CDR2 ANQGSEA. CDR3 DNA: TGCACCGCGGACGGACTCGGGGAGACCCAGTACTTC. Translation gives CTADGLGETQYF.

The rearrangement joins TRBV7-8 to TRBJ1-4, with 8 bases matching TRBD1. J lost 0 bases, V lost 5 bases, and 8 bases had no gene match. CDR3 size: 17 residues. Per the germline V gene, CDR1 is SGHVS and CDR2 is FQNEAQ. CDR3 amino acids: CASSPRTGTATNEKLFF. The CDR3 DNA is TGTGCCAGCAGCCCAAGGACAGGGACGGCAACTAATGAAAAACTGTTTTTT.

This chain connects TRBV5-1 to TRBJ2-5; 14 positions agree with TRBD2. Losses at the gene ends were 5 bases for V and 3 bases for J; bases not matched to a gene: 9. From germline, CDR1 is SGHRS and CDR2 YFSETQ. The CDR3 loop spans 17 amino acids. The CDR3 nucleotides are TGCGCCAGCAGGGCCGGGACTAGCGGGGGACTAGAAGAGACCCAGTACTTC. It translates to CASRAGTSGGLEETQYF.

The chain uses TRBV5-4 and TRBJ2-3; 9 nucleotides line up with TRBD1. J lost 4 bases, V lost 4 bases, and 7 bases had no gene match. Germline values: CDR1 SGHNT, CDR2 YYREEE (reference sequence). The CDR3 contains 15 residues. The DNA for the CDR3 is TGTGCCAGCAGCCGAGGGACAGGGAGGGCAGATACGCAGTATTTT. Translated: CASSRGTGRADTQYF.